This T cell receptor (beta chain) appears in the sequencing data of a study of blood T cell repertoires in COVID-19. Across the whole study: The analysed material was cDNA or gDNA that came from T cells, B-cell-depleted T cells, or PBMCs.

In the authors' methods: Scientists estimated how many nucleated cells there were by amplifying reference gene primers. The table came from immunoSEQ multiplex PCR; TCRdb's copy has only in-frame clones and leaves some out. V and J calls and clone size come straight from that table; D and trimming were deduced from the DNA. The sample gives more than 110,000 clones, 85% of which show up once; around 2.9% is in the top ten. Trimming cost V 3 bases and J 5 bases, with 14 bases left between them. The CDR3 runs 14 residues. The germline V gene encodes CDR1 MNHNS and CDR2 SASEGT. The sequence came from a man aged 50 to 59 with acute or convalescent COVID-19. Sequencing was carried out using peripheral blood. V gene TRBV6-1 combines with J gene TRBJ2-7, with D perhaps matching TRBD1 (6 bases). CDR3 protein: CASSDLGGVDEQYF. The CDR3 nucleotides are TGTGCCAGCAGTGACCTTGGGGGCGTAGACGAGCAGTACTTC.